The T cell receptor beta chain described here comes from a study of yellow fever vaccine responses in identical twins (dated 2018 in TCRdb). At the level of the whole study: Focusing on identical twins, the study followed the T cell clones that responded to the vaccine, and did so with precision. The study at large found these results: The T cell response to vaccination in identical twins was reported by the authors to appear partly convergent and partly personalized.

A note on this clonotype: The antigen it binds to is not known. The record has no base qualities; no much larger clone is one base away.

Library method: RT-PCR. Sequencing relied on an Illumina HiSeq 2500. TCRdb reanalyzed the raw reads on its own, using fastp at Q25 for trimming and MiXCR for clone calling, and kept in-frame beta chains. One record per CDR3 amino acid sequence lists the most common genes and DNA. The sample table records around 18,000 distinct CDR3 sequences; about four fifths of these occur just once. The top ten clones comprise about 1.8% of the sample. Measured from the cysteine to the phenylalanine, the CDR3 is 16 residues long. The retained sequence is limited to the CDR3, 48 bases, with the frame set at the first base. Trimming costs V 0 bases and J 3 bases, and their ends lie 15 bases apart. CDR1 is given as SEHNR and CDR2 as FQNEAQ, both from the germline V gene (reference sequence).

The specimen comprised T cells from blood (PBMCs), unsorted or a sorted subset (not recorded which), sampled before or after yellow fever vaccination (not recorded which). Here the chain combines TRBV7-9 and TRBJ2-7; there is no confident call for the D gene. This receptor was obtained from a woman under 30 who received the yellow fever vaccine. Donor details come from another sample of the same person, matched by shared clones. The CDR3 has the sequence CASSLAPAASLYEQYF. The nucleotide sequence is TGTGCCAGCAGCTTAGCGCCGGCAGCAAGCCTCTACGAGCAGTACTTC.